This section outlines one T cell receptor (beta chain) sequence together with its context. The data were taken from a study of Ad26.COV2.S vaccination and SARS-CoV-2 variants. CDR1 is ENHRY, CDR2 SYGVKD, per germline. This CDR3 has 14 residues. V lost 6 bases and J 0 bases, leaving 10 bases between the germline ends. Documented treatment: approximately 18 received Ad26.COV2.S at low or high dose, single or two shots; several received placebo; per-sample allocation not given. It was on day 63 after the first vaccine or placebo injection that samples were taken. Sequencing was performed with immunoSEQ multiplex PCR; in TCRdb, only in-frame clones are kept and a portion is missing. The sample records some 350,000 clones, about 88% being singletons.

The V and J genes are TRBV10-3 and TRBJ2-3; D remains unclear. The clonotype was recovered from a person between 18 and 65 years old who received the Ad26.COV2.S COVID-19 vaccine or a placebo. Specimen: peripheral blood, collected in a trial of Ad26.COV2.S vaccine versus placebo. CDR3 amino acids: CAIRTDASTDTQYF. CDR3 nucleotides: TGTGCCATCAGGACGGATGCGAGCACAGATACGCAGTATTTT.